A selection of T cell receptor beta chains follows, all from one sample in a study of blood T cell repertoires in COVID-19. Sequenced by immunoSEQ multiplex PCR; TCRdb stores in-frame clones only, minus some. Of over 10,000 clones in the sample, around 76% were seen once. Sequenced input: peripheral blood. Every receptor here comes from a woman over 75 with acute or convalescent COVID-19. Both conserved end residues are part of each CDR3. A D gene is named only where the DNA matches it firmly. Some rows mark clone size as missing; the rest say once, few, many or name a class of expanded clone.

>.|TRBJ1-2|few|TRBV5-6
CASSLLADYGYTF
TGTGCCAGCAGCTTACTTGCGGACTATGGCTACACCTTC
>.|TRBJ1-1|.|TRBV5-4
CASSLVKGGDEAFF
TGTGCCAGCAGCTTGGTGAAGGGAGGAGATGAAGCTTTCTTT
>TRBD1|TRBJ2-7|.|TRBV5-3
CARSQRDRGTGSEQYF
TGTGCCAGAAGCCAGCGGGACAGGGGGACCGGGAGCGAGCAGTACTTC
>.|TRBJ2-2|.|TRBV2
CASSTLGVGELFF
TGTGCCAGCAGTACTCTAGGGGTCGGGGAGCTGTTTTTT
>TRBD1|TRBJ1-4|.|TRBV24-1
CATSDLLRAGGTNEKLFF
TGTGCCACCAGTGATTTGCTTAGGGCAGGGGGAACTAATGAAAAACTGTTTTTT
>.|TRBJ2-5|.|TRBV5-5
CASSRGQMGKQETQYF
TGTGCCAGCAGCCGCGGACAGATGGGAAAACAAGAGACCCAGTACTTC
>.|TRBJ1-5|.|TRBV28
CASSFYREVGNQPQHF
TGTGCCAGCAGTTTCTACAGGGAAGTTGGGAATCAGCCCCAGCATTTT
>.|TRBJ1-3|.|TRBV11-2
CASSLGSSGNTIYF
TGTGCCAGCAGCTTAGGCAGCTCTGGAAACACCATATATTTT
>TRBD1|TRBJ1-3|once|TRBV5-1
CASSYLQGDTIYF
TGCGCCAGCAGCTACCTACAGGGGGACACCATATATTTT
>.|TRBJ2-7|.|TRBV2
CASRPGGNEQYF
TGTGCCAGCAGGCCGGGTGGCAACGAGCAGTACTTC
>TRBD2|TRBJ2-7|.|TRBV10-1
CASSGISGALTVYEQYF
TGCGCCAGCAGTGGGATTAGCGGGGCCCTAACCGTTTACGAGCAGTACTTC
>.|TRBJ1-2|.|TRBV27
CASRGPGSVSGYTF
TGTGCCAGCAGAGGACCGGGATCAGTAAGTGGCTACACCTTC
>TRBD1|TRBJ1-1|.|TRBV7-3
CASSLGQGAEAFF
TGTGCCAGCAGCTTAGGACAGGGTGCTGAAGCTTTCTTT
>TRBD1|TRBJ1-4|.|TRBV9
CASSVSGTGGAGSEKLFF
TGTGCCAGCAGCGTAAGCGGGACAGGGGGCGCGGGGAGTGAAAAACTGTTTTTT
>.|TRBJ1-6|.|TRBV12-2
CASRLALIGNSPLHF
TGTGCAAGCCGCTTAGCCCTAATCGGGAATTCACCCCTCCACTTT
>TRBD2|TRBJ2-1|.|TRBV6-5
CASNRLAGRDEQFF
TGTGCCAGCAACAGACTAGCGGGGAGGGATGAGCAGTTCTTC
>TRBD1|TRBJ1-1|.|TRBV5-4
CASRRDSQNTEAFF
TGTGCCAGCCGCCGGGACAGCCAGAACACTGAAGCTTTCTTT
>.|TRBJ2-7|.|TRBV20-1
CSASSAGNTYEQYF
TGCAGTGCTAGTTCGGCGGGGAATACCTACGAGCAGTACTTC
>.|TRBJ2-5|once|TRBV15
CATSRDRGRETQYF
TGTGCCACCAGCAGAGACAGGGGCAGGGAGACCCAGTACTTC
>TRBD1|TRBJ1-1|once|TRBV5-1
CASSLGDRGGTEAFF
TGCGCCAGCAGTTTAGGCGACAGGGGGGGAACTGAAGCTTTCTTT
>.|TRBJ1-2|.|TRBV14
CASSHSGGNPYGYTF
TGTGCCAGCAGCCACTCGGGGGGGAACCCGTATGGCTACACCTTC
>.|TRBJ2-1|.|TRBV18
CASSPRGGSYNEQFF
TGTGCCAGCTCACCACGAGGCGGATCCTACAATGAGCAGTTCTTC
>TRBD2|TRBJ2-5|.|TRBV4-1
CASSPRPESGGPQETQYF
TGCGCCAGCAGTCCGAGGCCGGAGAGCGGGGGCCCCCAAGAGACCCAGTACTTC
>.|TRBJ2-2|once|TRBV27
CASRKGQNTGELFF
TGTGCCAGCAGGAAGGGACAGAACACCGGGGAGCTGTTTTTT
>.|TRBJ1-3|once|TRBV4-1
CASTREQGFWDTIYF
TGCGCCAGCACCAGGGAACAGGGATTTTGGGACACCATATATTTT
>.|TRBJ2-7|.|TRBV3-1/TRBV3-2
CASSQTDSTVEQYF
TGTGCCAGCAGCCAGACAGACTCGACGGTAGAGCAGTACTTC
>.|TRBJ2-2|.|TRBV5-1
CASSLRGNTGELFF
TGCGCCAGCAGCTTGCGCGGGAACACCGGGGAGCTGTTTTTT
>.|TRBJ1-1|.|TRBV2
CASRDEVTGISEAFF
TGTGCCAGCAGAGACGAAGTTACAGGGATCTCTGAAGCTTTCTTT
>.|TRBJ2-5|.|TRBV6-5
CASSPLGGSETQYF
TGTGCCAGCAGTCCCTTAGGAGGGTCGGAGACCCAGTACTTC
>TRBD1|TRBJ2-3|.|TRBV5-1
CASSFTGGMKDTQYF
TGCGCCAGCAGCTTTACAGGGGGTATGAAAGATACGCAGTATTTT
>.|TRBJ1-2|.|TRBV5-1
CASSPAPGNAYGYTF
TGCGCCAGCAGCCCCGCGCCCGGGAACGCCTATGGCTACACCTTC
>.|TRBJ1-1|.|TRBV28
CASRSASGTEAFF
TGTGCCAGCCGGTCCGCCTCGGGCACTGAAGCTTTCTTT
>TRBD1|TRBJ2-5|.|TRBV7-9
CASSLASGTGFSETQYF
TGTGCCAGCAGCTTAGCTTCTGGGACAGGGTTCTCGGAGACCCAGTACTTC
>TRBD1|TRBJ1-6|.|TRBV28
CASSFSDRVGSPLHF
TGTGCCAGCAGTTTCAGCGACAGGGTTGGTTCACCCCTCCACTTT
>TRBD1|TRBJ2-7|.|TRBV29-1
CSVVRPRDRSYEQYF
TGCAGCGTTGTACGGCCTAGGGACAGGTCCTACGAGCAGTACTTC
>TRBD2|TRBJ2-3|.|TRBV29-1
CSVEGHGGGTDTQYF
TGCAGCGTTGAAGGGCACGGGGGGGGCACAGATACGCAGTATTTT
>TRBD1|TRBJ1-2|.|TRBV6-5
CASSSQGQGNYGYTF
TGTGCCAGCAGTTCGCAGGGACAGGGGAACTATGGCTACACCTTC
>TRBD2|TRBJ2-5|.|TRBV6-5
CASSYSGGAQETQYF
TGTGCCAGCAGTTACTCGGGAGGGGCCCAAGAGACCCAGTACTTC
>.|TRBJ2-1|.|TRBV10-3
CAISETRSNEQFF
TGTGCCATCAGTGAGACTAGGTCCAATGAGCAGTTCTTC
>TRBD1|TRBJ1-1|.|TRBV5-1
CASSAGGTGATEAFF
TGCGCCAGCAGCGCCGGGGGGACAGGGGCCACTGAAGCTTTCTTT
>.|TRBJ2-2|.|TRBV5-1
CASNRESGVNTGELFF
TGCGCCAGCAACAGGGAAAGCGGGGTTAACACCGGGGAGCTGTTTTTT
>.|TRBJ1-2|.|TRBV6-5
CASSYAGLNYGYTF
TGTGCCAGCAGTTACGCAGGGCTCAACTATGGCTACACCTTC
>TRBD2|TRBJ2-5|.|TRBV15
CATSTWTSGAQETQYF
TGTGCCACCAGCACCTGGACTAGCGGGGCTCAAGAGACCCAGTACTTC
>.|TRBJ1-2|.|TRBV28
CASTRSGARLYGYTF
TGTGCCAGCACTAGGTCAGGGGCGCGGCTCTATGGCTACACCTTC
>.|TRBJ1-1|.|TRBV21-1
CASSKSVLQDTEAFF
TGTGCCAGCAGCAAATCAGTGCTCCAGGACACTGAAGCTTTCTTT
>TRBD1|TRBJ1-5|.|TRBV5-5
CASNLDWTGGRQPQHF
TGTGCCAGCAACTTGGATTGGACAGGGGGGCGTCAGCCCCAGCATTTT
>.|TRBJ1-5|.|TRBV6-5
CASKPTETNQPQHF
TGTGCCAGCAAACCGACAGAGACCAATCAGCCCCAGCATTTT
>.|TRBJ1-5|few|TRBV6-5
CASSYKGNQPQHF
TGTGCCAGCAGTTACAAGGGGAATCAGCCCCAGCATTTT
>.|TRBJ2-2|.|TRBV4-1
CASSQGLRGTGELFF
TGCGCCAGCAGCCAAGGGTTACGAGGCACCGGGGAGCTGTTTTTT
>.|TRBJ2-3|.|TRBV18
CASSPHKTDTQYF
TGTGCCAGCTCACCCCACAAAACAGATACGCAGTATTTT
>TRBD2|TRBJ2-6|.|TRBV5-5
CASSLPSGGLDSGANVLTF
TGTGCCAGCAGCTTGCCTAGCGGGGGCCTCGATTCTGGGGCCAACGTCCTGACTTTC
>TRBD2|TRBJ2-3|.|TRBV11-1
CASSPAVAGSTDTQYF
TGTGCCAGCAGCCCCGCGGTAGCGGGGAGCACAGATACGCAGTATTTT
>.|TRBJ1-4|.|TRBV30
CAWRQGMGPNEKLFF
TGTGCCTGGAGACAGGGCATGGGCCCTAATGAAAAACTGTTTTTT